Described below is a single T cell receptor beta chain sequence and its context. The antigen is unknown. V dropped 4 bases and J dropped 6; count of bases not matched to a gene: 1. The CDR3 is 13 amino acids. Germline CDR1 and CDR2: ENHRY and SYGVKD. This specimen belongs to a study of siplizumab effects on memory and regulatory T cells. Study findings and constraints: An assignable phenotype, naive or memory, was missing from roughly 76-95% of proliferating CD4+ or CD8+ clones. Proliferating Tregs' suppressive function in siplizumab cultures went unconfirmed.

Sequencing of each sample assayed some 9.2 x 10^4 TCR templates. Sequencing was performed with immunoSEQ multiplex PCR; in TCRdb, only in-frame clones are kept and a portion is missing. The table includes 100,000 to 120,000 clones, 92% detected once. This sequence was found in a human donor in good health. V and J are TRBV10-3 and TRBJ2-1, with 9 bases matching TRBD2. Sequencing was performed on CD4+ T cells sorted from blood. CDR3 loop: CAISGRGGNEQFF. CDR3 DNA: TGTGCCATCAGTGGGCGGGGGGGCAATGAGCAGTTCTTC.